The source of this TCR beta chain is a study of T cell repertoires in cytomegalovirus infection. About the study: CMV epitopes that were recently identified and HLA-C-restricted were used alongside well-studied HLA-B-restricted ones. It was the public TCR beta signatures that indicated both CMV infection and matching HLA type. Findings and caveats of the study: CMV-specific TCR beta clonotypes restricted by HLA-C were the ones dominating the ex vivo response.

TCRdb passed the reads through MiXCR, listing each CDR3 protein once. The sample consists of some 920,000 distinct CDR3 sequences, approximately 30% of them appearing once. Per the germline V gene, CDR1 is MDHEN and CDR2 is SYDVKM. The CDR3 runs 13 residues. Trimming at V came to 6 bases and at J to 5 bases, leaving 5 bases not matched to a gene. Worth noting for this clonotype: The antigen is undetermined.

The starting material was cultured CD8+ T cells from PBMCs, obtained from culture after CMV antigen stimulation. The source is a human donor in good health (CMV status not recorded). Some clones in this sample may be carry-over from other donors' samples. The rearrangement joins TRBV28 to TRBJ2-7; 9 nucleotides align to TRBD1. Written as DNA, the CDR3 is TGTGCCAGCAGATACGGGACAGGGCACGAGCAGTACGTC. Protein product: CASRYGTGHEQYV.